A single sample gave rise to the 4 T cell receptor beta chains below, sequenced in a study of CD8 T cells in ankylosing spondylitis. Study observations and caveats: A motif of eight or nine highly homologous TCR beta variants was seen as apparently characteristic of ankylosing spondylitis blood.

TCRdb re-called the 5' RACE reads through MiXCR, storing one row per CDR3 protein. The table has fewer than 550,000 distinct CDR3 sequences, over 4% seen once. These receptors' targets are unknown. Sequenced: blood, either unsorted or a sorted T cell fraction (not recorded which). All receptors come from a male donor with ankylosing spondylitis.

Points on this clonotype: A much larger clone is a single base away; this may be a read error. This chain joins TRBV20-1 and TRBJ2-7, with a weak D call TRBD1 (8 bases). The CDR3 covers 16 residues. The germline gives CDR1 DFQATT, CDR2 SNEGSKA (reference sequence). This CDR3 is CCARDRRTGTTYEQYF. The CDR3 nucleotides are TGCTGTGCTAGAGATCGTAGGACAGGGACTACCTACGAGCAGTACTTC.

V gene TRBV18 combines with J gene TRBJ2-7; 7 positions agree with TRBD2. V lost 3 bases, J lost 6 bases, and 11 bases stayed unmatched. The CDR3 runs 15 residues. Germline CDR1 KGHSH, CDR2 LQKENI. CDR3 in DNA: TGTGCCAGCTCACCCATCAGGGCGGGAGCTGGCGAGCAGTACTTC. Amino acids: CASSPIRAGAGEQYF.

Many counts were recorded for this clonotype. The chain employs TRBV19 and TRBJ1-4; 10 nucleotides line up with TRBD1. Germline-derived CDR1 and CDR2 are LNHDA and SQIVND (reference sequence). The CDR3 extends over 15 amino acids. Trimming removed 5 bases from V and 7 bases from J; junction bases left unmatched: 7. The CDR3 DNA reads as TGTGCCAGTAGTCCCCGGGACAGGGGCCTTGAAAAACTGTTTTTT. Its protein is CASSPRDRGLEKLFF.

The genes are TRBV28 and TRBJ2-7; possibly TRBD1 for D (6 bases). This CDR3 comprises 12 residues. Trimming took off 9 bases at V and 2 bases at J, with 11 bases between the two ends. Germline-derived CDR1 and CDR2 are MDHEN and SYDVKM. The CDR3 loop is CASEGVAYEQYF. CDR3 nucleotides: TGTGCCAGTGAGGGGGTCGCCTACGAGCAGTACTTC.